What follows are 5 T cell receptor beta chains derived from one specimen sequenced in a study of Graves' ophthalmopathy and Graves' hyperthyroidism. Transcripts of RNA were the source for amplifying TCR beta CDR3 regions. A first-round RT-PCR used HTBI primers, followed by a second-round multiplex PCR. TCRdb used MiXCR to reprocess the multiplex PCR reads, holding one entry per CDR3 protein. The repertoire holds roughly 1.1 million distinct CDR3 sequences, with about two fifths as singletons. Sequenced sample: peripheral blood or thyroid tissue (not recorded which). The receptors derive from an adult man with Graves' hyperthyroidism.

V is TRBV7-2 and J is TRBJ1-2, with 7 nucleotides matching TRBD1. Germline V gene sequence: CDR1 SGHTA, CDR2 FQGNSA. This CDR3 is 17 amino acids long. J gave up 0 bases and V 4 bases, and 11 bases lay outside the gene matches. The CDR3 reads CASSSNQGGLANYGYTF. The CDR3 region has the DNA TGTGCCAGCAGCTCTAACCAAGGGGGCCTAGCTAACTATGGCTACACCTTC.

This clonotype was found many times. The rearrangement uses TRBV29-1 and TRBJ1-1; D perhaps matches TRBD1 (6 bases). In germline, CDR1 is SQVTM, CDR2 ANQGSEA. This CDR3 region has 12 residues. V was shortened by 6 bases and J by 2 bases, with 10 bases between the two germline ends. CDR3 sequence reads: CSVRGGNTEAFF. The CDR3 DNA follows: TGCAGCGTAAGGGGGGGAAACACTGAAGCTTTCTTT. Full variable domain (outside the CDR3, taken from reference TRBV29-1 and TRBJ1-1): SAVISQKPSRDICQRGTSLTIQCQVDSQVTMMFWYRQQPGQSLTLIATANQGSEATYESGFVIDKFPISRPNLTFSTLTVSNMSPEDSSIYLCSVRGGNTEAFFGQGTRLTVV.

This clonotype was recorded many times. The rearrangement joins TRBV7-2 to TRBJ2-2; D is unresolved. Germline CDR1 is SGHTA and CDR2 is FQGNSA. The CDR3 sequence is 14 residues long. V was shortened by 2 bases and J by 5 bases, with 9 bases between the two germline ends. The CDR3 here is CASSLSYRTGELFF. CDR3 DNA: TGTGCCAGCAGCTTATCGTATAGGACCGGGGAGCTGTTTTTT.

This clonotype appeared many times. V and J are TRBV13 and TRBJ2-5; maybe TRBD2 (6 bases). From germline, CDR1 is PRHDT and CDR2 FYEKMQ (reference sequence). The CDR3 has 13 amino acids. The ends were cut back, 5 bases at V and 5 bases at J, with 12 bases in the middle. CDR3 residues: CASSQLASETQYF. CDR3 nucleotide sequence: TGTGCCAGCAGCCAACTAGCTTCGGAGACCCAGTACTTC. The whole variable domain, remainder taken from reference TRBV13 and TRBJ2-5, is AAGVIQSPRHLIKEKRETATLKCYPIPRHDTVYWYQQGPGQDPQFLISFYEKMQSDKGSIPDRFSAQQFSDYHSELNMSSLELGDSALYFCASSQLASETQYFGPGTRLLVL.

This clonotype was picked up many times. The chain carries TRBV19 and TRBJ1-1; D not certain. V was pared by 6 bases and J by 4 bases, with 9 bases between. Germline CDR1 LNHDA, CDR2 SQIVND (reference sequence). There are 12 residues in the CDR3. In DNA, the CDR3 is TGTGCCAGTAGGCCCCGGGGCACTGAAGCTTTCTTT. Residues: CASRPRGTEAFF. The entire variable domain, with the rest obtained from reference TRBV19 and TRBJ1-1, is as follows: DGGITQSPKYLFRKEGQNVTLSCEQNLNHDAMYWYRQDPGQGLRLIYYSQIVNDFQKGDIAEGYSVSREKKESFPLTVTSAQKNPTAFYLCASRPRGTEAFFGQGTRLTVV.